Here is one TCR beta chain with its context. Its antigen is not known. This entry is derived from a study of identical twins. Study-wide findings and caveats: With abundant cord blood beta clonotypes, insertions were fewer; memory repertoires showed no such pattern.

TCRdb used MiXCR to reprocess the 5' RACE reads, holding one entry per CDR3 protein. This sample has 200,000 to 300,000 distinct CDR3 sequences, with about 13% found just once. This CDR3 contains 12 residues. The V end lost 1 base, the J end lost 9 bases, and 7 bases lay between the germline ends. CDR1 is SGHNT, CDR2 YENEEA, per germline. In addition, the sample was reused for a study of yellow fever vaccine responses in identical twins. That work contributes: Twins' vaccine T cell response reportedly gave the appearance of partial convergence and partial personalization.

The sequence was collected from a woman aged 18-29 years in good health. The sequenced sample was memory (CD45RO+) T cells sorted from blood. The V and J genes are TRBV11-3 and TRBJ2-1; D gene unclear. CDR3 coding DNA: TGTGCCAGCAGCTTAGTTGATAGTGAGCAGTTCTTC. Residues: CASSLVDSEQFF. Full variable domain (missing parts from reference TRBV11-3 and TRBJ2-1): EAGVVQSPRYKIIEKKQPVAFWCNPISGHNTLYWYLQNLGQGPELLIRYENEEAVDDSQLPKDRFSAERLKGVDSTLKIQPAELGDSAVYLCASSLVDSEQFFGPGTRLTVL.